This T cell receptor beta chain was obtained from a study of PD-1 blockade in classical Hodgkin lymphoma. Germline assignment: CDR1 SGDLS and CDR2 YYNGEE. CDR3 length equals 12 residues. V trimming: 4 bases; J trimming: 5 bases; junction bases outside the gene matches: 2. The data were produced by immunoSEQ multiplex PCR, yet TCRdb's version contains in-frame clones alone and is incomplete. The repertoire has tens of thousands of clones, 86% of them found once; the top ten carry around 2.5%. Turning to this clone: Its specificity is unknown.

Relapse after autologous stem cell transplantation occurred in every patient, and brentuximab vedotin exposure varied. Study observations and caveats: Healthy donors reportedly exceeded newly diagnosed patients in baseline TCR diversity. Repertoires differed for reasons still undefined, possibly disease activity or prior therapy. Complete responders had baseline diversity similar to newly diagnosed patients. While CD8+ TCR diversity did not rise significantly by C4D1, CD4+ TCR diversity did.

V is TRBV9 and J is TRBJ1-1, with TRBD1 identical over 7 bases. The sample was peripheral blood mononuclear cells (PBMCs), taken at baseline. The receptor's source is a human donor with classical Hodgkin lymphoma. The CDR3 DNA reads as TGTGCCAGCAGCTCCAGGGGGACTGAAGCTTTCTTT. This encodes CASSSRGTEAFF.